The 10 T cell receptor beta chains listed next were all sequenced from one sample in a study of blood T cell repertoires in COVID-19. Using immunoSEQ multiplex PCR, the repertoire was profiled, and TCRdb retains in-frame clones only, with some absent. The sample carries roughly 260,000 clones, about 89% recorded once. The sample consisted of peripheral blood. These receptors originate from a woman in her forties or fifties with acute or convalescent COVID-19.

The chain uses TRBV3-1 (or the pseudogene TRBV3-2) and TRBJ1-1; possible D gene TRBD1, 5 bases. Looked up from germline, CDR1 is LGHDT and CDR2 is YNNKEL (reference sequence). The V gene lost 0 bases and the J gene lost 1 base, with 27 bases spanning the gap. This CDR3 is 21 amino acids long. The chain's CDR3 is CASSQDLRGGGTQGGNTEAFF. The CDR3 region has the DNA TGTGCCAGCAGCCAAGATCTGCGGGGGGGAGGCACCCAAGGAGGGAACACTGAAGCTTTCTTT.

The chain links TRBV7-2 to TRBJ1-1, with D perhaps matching TRBD1 (5 bases). This CDR3 spans 13 amino acids. Trimming pared 0 bases from V and 7 bases from J, leaving 9 bases between. Germline V gene lookup returns CDR1 SGHTA and CDR2 FQGNSA. The CDR3 nucleotides are TGTGCCAGCAGCTTAGCGGCAACAGGTGAAGCTTTCTTT. Translation: CASSLAATGEAFF.

In this sample, this clone turned up a few times. V gene TRBV30 combines with J gene TRBJ1-5, with 8 bases lining up with TRBD1. Germline V lookup: CDR1 GTSNPN, CDR2 SVGIG (reference sequence). Trimming took 4 bases from V and 4 from J; bases not matched to a gene: 12. The CDR3 runs 16 residues. CDR3 region: CAWTHRTGHANQPQHF. The CDR3 DNA reads as TGTGCCTGGACCCACCGGACAGGGCATGCAAATCAGCCCCAGCATTTT. The variable domain in full, completed from reference TRBV30 and TRBJ1-5, reads SQTIHQWPATLVQPVGSPLSLECTVEGTSNPNLYWYRQAAGRGLQLLFYSVGIGQISSEVPQNLSASRPQDRQFILSSKKLLLSDSGFYLCAWTHRTGHANQPQHFGDGTRLSIL.

The chain employs TRBV11-2 and TRBJ2-1; 7 bases agree with TRBD1. With 4 bases clipped from V and 5 bases from J, the junction kept 2 bases outside the gene matches. Germline V gene lookup returns CDR1 SGHAT and CDR2 FQNNGV. This CDR3 has 13 amino acids. This chain's CDR3 is CASSYGTDNEQFF. Written as DNA, the CDR3 is TGTGCCAGCAGCTACGGGACAGACAATGAGCAGTTCTTC.

The rearrangement uses TRBV28 and TRBJ1-5, with 9 nucleotides matching TRBD1. Germline V gene data show CDR1 as MDHEN and CDR2 as SYDVKM. The CDR3 extends over 14 amino acids. The ends lost 6 bases at V and 5 bases at J; junction bases unmatched: 5. CDR3 sequence (DNA): TGTGCCAGCAGAGGACAGGGGATTTATCAGCCCCAGCATTTT. Translated, it gives CASRGQGIYQPQHF.

The gene calls are TRBV5-4 and TRBJ1-2; tentatively, D is TRBD1 (5 bases). The V gene's germline CDR1 is SGHNT and CDR2 YYREEE (reference sequence). The CDR3 is 13 amino acids. Trimming shortened V by 2 bases and J by 6 bases, and 11 bases separated the two germline ends. The CDR3 region is CASSLAGVDGYTF. The CDR3 DNA reads as TGTGCCAGCAGCTTAGCGGGGGTAGATGGCTACACCTTC.

The chain carries TRBV7-3 and TRBJ1-4; 8 bases are shared with TRBD1. V shed 5 bases and J 4 bases; nucleotides not matched to a gene: 3. Germline CDR1 is SGHTA and CDR2 is FQGTGA. The CDR3 has 14 residues. CDR3 in DNA: TGTGCCAGCAGCGAGGACAGGGATAATGAAAAACTGTTTTTT. This sequence encodes CASSEDRDNEKLFF.

This clone has just a few counts. The V and J genes are TRBV19 and TRBJ1-3; tentatively, D is TRBD1 (6 bases). Germline V gene data show CDR1 as LNHDA and CDR2 as SQIVND (reference sequence). The CDR3 loop spans 13 amino acids. V lost 5 bases and J lost 4, with 9 bases in between. CDR3 sequence (DNA): TGTGCCAGTAGTGACGACAGGGGAAACACCATATATTTT. Its protein product is CASSDDRGNTIYF.

The chain joins TRBV30 to TRBJ2-3, with 7 bases fitting TRBD2. There are 16 residues in the CDR3. Germline V gene data show CDR1 as GTSNPN and CDR2 as SVGIG (reference sequence). After removal of 2 bases from V and 1 base from J, the junction contained 9 bases not matched to a gene. The CDR3 is CAWSPSSGVRTDTQYF. The CDR3 DNA is TGTGCCTGGAGTCCCTCAAGCGGGGTTCGCACAGATACGCAGTATTTT.

The CDR3 reads CASRTGVNTEAFF. The CDR3 region has the DNA TGCGCCAGTCGGACAGGGGTGAACACTGAAGCTTTCTTT. This sequence joins TRBV5-1 and TRBJ1-1, with TRBD1 matching 9 bases. The germline CDR1 and CDR2 sequences are SGHRS and YFSETQ. Losses at the gene ends were 8 bases for V and 0 bases for J; bases not matched to a gene: 2. This CDR3 region has 13 residues.